What follows is one TCR beta chain and its context. Its antigen is unidentified. cDNA prepared by RNA extraction and subsequent reverse transcription served as the template for sequencing. The method was immunoSEQ multiplex PCR; TCRdb's version includes in-frame clones alone and lacks a portion of them. The sample has over 250,000 clones, 60% seen once. With 2 bases removed from V and 6 bases from J, the gap between germline ends came to 12 bases. CDR1 is SGHRS and CDR2 is YFSETQ in the germline V gene. This CDR3 spans 14 amino acids. Treatment specified: oral pan-JAK inhibitor, 5-10 mg twice daily. The entry originates in a study of CD8+ T cells in alopecia areata. Study at large: Treated patients received oral tofacitinib, 5 to 10 mg twice daily. Percentage of affected scalp area was the basis on which treated patients' severity was scored.

Findings and limits, study-wide: Normal scalp had lower clonality than lesional scalp, with alopecia totalis/universalis lesions showing this most strongly.

Sequences were derived from CD4+ T cells sorted from blood, sampled around week 54, from a patient treated with tofacitinib. The sequence derives from a human donor with alopecia areata. This sequence joins TRBV5-1 and TRBJ2-1; TRBD1 is a possible D gene (6 bases). DNA of the CDR3: TGCGCCAGCAGCTTATTACAGGGTGGCAATGAGCAGTTCTTC. Translation: CASSLLQGGNEQFF.